The 26 T cell receptor beta chains below come from one sample, sequenced in a study of T cells after posttransplantation cyclophosphamide. Libraries were prepared by immunoSEQ multiplex PCR; TCRdb keeps only in-frame clonotypes and omits some of them. This table holds roughly 24,000 clones, around 90% found once. Controls had myeloablative marrow grafts with methotrexate and calcineurin inhibitor, sampled at 1 year. The sample was PBMCs, taken after an allogeneic stem cell transplant with a calcineurin inhibitor and methotrexate. Receptors were obtained from a female patient aged 50 to 65 who received an allogeneic stem cell transplant from an unrelated donor, was CMV-positive, and had chronic GVHD only. The graft donor may have contributed some T cells.

The chain links TRBV7-2 to TRBJ1-3, with 8 bases fitting TRBD1. This CDR3 spans 14 amino acids. Germline V gene data show CDR1 as SGHTA and CDR2 as FQGNSA. The V gene end was trimmed by 5 bases and the J gene end by 4 bases; junction bases not matched to a gene: 4. CDR3 residues: CASSIGQGGNTIYF. CDR3 bases: TGTGCCAGCAGCATAGGACAGGGCGGAAACACCATATATTTT.

The CDR3 is CASSGRARPGELFF. The CDR3 nucleotides are TGTGCCAGTAGCGGGAGGGCCAGGCCCGGGGAGCTGTTTTTT. The rearrangement links TRBV28 to TRBJ2-2; TRBD2 agrees at 11 bases. Germline V CDR1 and CDR2: MDHEN, SYDVKM. This CDR3 comprises 14 residues. V trimming: 9 bases; J trimming: 6 bases; junction bases outside the gene matches: 6.

The V call is TRBV7-8, the J call TRBJ2-5, with TRBD1 identical over 8 bases. This CDR3 region has 15 residues. The V gene end was trimmed by 5 bases and the J gene end by 4 bases; junction bases not matched to a gene: 9. In germline, CDR1 is SGHVS, CDR2 FQNEAQ. The CDR3 loop reads CASSLFLTGVETQYF. The CDR3 DNA reads TGTGCCAGCAGCCTCTTTCTGACAGGGGTAGAGACCCAGTACTTC.

This clone was seen a handful of times. The chain carries TRBV7-2 and TRBJ2-4; 14 bases are a match to TRBD2. Germline V gene sequence: CDR1 SGHTA, CDR2 FQGNSA. V shed 6 bases and J 8 bases; nucleotides not matched to a gene: 6. The CDR3 is 15 residues long. DNA for the CDR3: TGTGCCAGCAGTCCCGGGACTAGCGGGAGTTACATTCAGTACTTC. It encodes CASSPGTSGSYIQYF.

The gene calls are TRBV13 and TRBJ1-3; no definite D call. Trimming took off 5 bases at V and 0 bases at J, with 11 bases between the two ends. Germline assignment: CDR1 PRHDT and CDR2 FYEKMQ (reference sequence). CDR3 length: 15 amino acids. CDR3 nucleotides: TGTGCCAGCAGCCCCATTCTGGCCTCTGGAAACACCATATATTTT. The encoded protein is CASSPILASGNTIYF.

The chain combines TRBV6-1 with TRBJ2-7, with 8 bases lining up with TRBD1. V shed 6 bases, J shed 5 bases, and the junction held 6 bases outside the gene matches. CDR3 size: 13 residues. Germline V gives CDR1 MNHNS, CDR2 SASEGT. For the CDR3, the DNA is TGTGCCAGCAGGGGGACAGGAGGTGACGAGCAGTACTTC. It is translated as CASRGTGGDEQYF.

The CDR3 reads CASSQDGTGRNEKLFF. The CDR3 DNA is TGCGCCAGCAGCCAAGATGGGACAGGGCGGAATGAAAAACTGTTTTTT. The chain carries TRBV4-3 and TRBJ1-4; 9 bases match TRBD1. CDR3 size: 16 residues. CDR1 and CDR2 from the germline V gene are LGHNA and YSLEER. V lost 0 bases, J lost 5 bases, and 4 bases stayed unmatched.

The chain recombines TRBV19 with TRBJ2-3; possible D gene TRBD1, 5 bases. Between the trimmed V and J ends, which lost 4 bases and 4 bases, there was a span of 9 bases. From germline, CDR1 is LNHDA and CDR2 SQIVND (reference sequence). There are 13 residues in the CDR3. The chain's CDR3 is CASSSRQSDTQYF. The DNA of the CDR3 is TGTGCCAGTAGTAGCAGACAGTCAGATACGCAGTATTTT.

The chain uses TRBV5-6 and TRBJ2-7; 8 positions agree with TRBD2. Germline CDR1 and CDR2: SGHDT and YYEEEE. The CDR3 contains 14 residues. Losses at the gene ends were 3 bases for V and 4 bases for J; bases not matched to a gene: 6. CDR3 nucleotide sequence: TGTGCCAGCAGCTCTGGACTAGCTCCGTACGAGCAGTACTTC. Residues: CASSSGLAPYEQYF. Looking up the rest from reference TRBV5-6 and TRBJ2-7 gives the full variable domain: DAGVTQSPTHLIKTRGQQVTLRCSPKSGHDTVSWYQQALGQGPQFIFQYYEEEERQRGNFPDRFSGHQFPNYSSELNVNALLLGDSALYLCASSSGLAPYEQYFGPGTRLTVT.

This clone came up a few times. This chain links TRBV21-1 with TRBJ1-2; TRBD1, as called in the table, went unchecked against the DNA. TRBV21-1 is recorded as a pseudogene. The CDR3 consists of 15 residues. CDR3 residues: CASSKEEGAARGYTF. For the CDR3, the DNA is TGTGCCAGCAGCAAAGAGGAAGGGGCTGCTAGGGGCTACACCTTC.

The V and J genes are TRBV7-9 and TRBJ2-1, with 12 bases that match TRBD2. This CDR3 comprises 16 residues. V dropped 1 base and J dropped 6; count of bases not matched to a gene: 4. Looked up from germline, CDR1 is SEHNR and CDR2 is FQNEAQ (reference sequence). This CDR3 is CASSLGPTSGSNEQFF. CDR3 in DNA: TGTGCCAGCAGCTTAGGCCCGACTAGCGGGAGCAATGAGCAGTTCTTC.

This chain connects TRBV7-9 to TRBJ2-2; 12 bases map to TRBD1. CDR3 length equals 17 residues. Unmatched junction bases numbered 6, after V lost 5 bases and J lost 2 bases. Germline CDR1 is SEHNR and CDR2 is FQNEAQ (reference sequence). The CDR3 loop is CASSHTGTGGNTGELFF. The CDR3, as DNA: TGTGCCAGCAGCCATACCGGGACAGGGGGCAACACCGGGGAGCTGTTTTTT.

The table lists this clone with a count of one. The V and J genes are TRBV6-6 and TRBJ2-1, with unresolved D. CDR3 length: 15 residues. V lost 3 bases, J lost 0 bases, and 9 bases lay in between. In germline, CDR1 is MNHNY, CDR2 SVGAGI (reference sequence). CDR3 amino acids: CASSYIRGSYNEQFF. The DNA for the CDR3 is TGTGCCAGCAGTTATATACGAGGCTCCTACAATGAGCAGTTCTTC.

This clone was seen just once. V usage is TRBV30 and J usage is TRBJ2-1; 7 bases map to TRBD2. Trimming took 7 bases from V and 2 from J; bases not matched to a gene: 5. The germline CDR1 and CDR2 sequences are GTSNPN and SVGIG (reference sequence). This CDR3 has 13 residues. CDR3 DNA: TGTGCCTCGCGGGAGCCTGCCTACAATGAGCAGTTCTTC. Translation gives CASREPAYNEQFF.

This chain uses TRBV6-5 with TRBJ1-4, with D tentatively TRBD1 (5 bases). The V end lost 1 base, the J end lost 12 bases, and 9 bases lay between the germline ends. The length of the CDR3 is 12 residues. In germline, CDR1 is MNHEY, CDR2 SVGAGI. The CDR3 loop is CASSYYGGELFF. CDR3 coding DNA: TGTGCCAGCAGTTACTACGGGGGAGAACTGTTTTTT.

The chain combines TRBV27 with TRBJ1-2; 7 positions agree with TRBD1. Germline-derived CDR1 and CDR2 are MNHEY and SMNVEV (reference sequence). The CDR3 totals 16 residues. Trimming cost V 8 bases and J 3 bases; bases outside gene matches: 15. CDR3 coding DNA: TGTGCCAGCCGGCGGGATAGAGGGGGCTATGACTATGGCTACACCTTC. Translation: CASRRDRGGYDYGYTF.

The chain recombines TRBV6-1 with TRBJ2-1, with a tentative D call TRBD2 (5 bases). Germline CDR1 reads MNHNS; CDR2 reads SASEGT. There are 14 residues in the CDR3. V lost 10 bases to trimming and J lost 3 bases, with 16 bases between them. The CDR3 reads CATLPPGVYNEQFF. For the CDR3, the DNA is TGTGCCACCCTCCCCCCCGGGGTCTACAATGAGCAGTTCTTC.

The chain carries TRBV4-2 and TRBJ2-1; 9 bases line up with TRBD2. Germline V gives CDR1 LGHNA, CDR2 YNFKEQ. The V and J ends lost 3 bases and 5 bases, in that order; junction bases with no gene match: 11. This CDR3 has 17 amino acids. CDR3 sequence (DNA): TGTGCCAGCAGCCAGCGGGGATCAGCGGGAGGTGACAATGAGCAGTTCTTC. This translates into CASSQRGSAGGDNEQFF.

The V gene is TRBV7-8, the J gene TRBJ1-2; 10 nucleotides agree with TRBD1. The germline V gene encodes CDR1 SGHVS and CDR2 FQNEAQ. Trimming cost V 1 base and J 8 bases; bases outside gene matches: 4. The CDR3 is made up of 14 amino acids. CDR3 residues: CASSLGGTGEGYTF. CDR3 in DNA: TGTGCCAGCAGCTTAGGGGGGACAGGGGAGGGCTACACCTTC.

The chain has TRBV11-3 and TRBJ2-7, with 8 bases identical to TRBD2. Germline-derived CDR1 and CDR2 are SGHNT and YENEEA. J gave up 3 bases and V 5 bases, and 9 bases lay outside the gene matches. The CDR3 consists of 15 residues. The CDR3 spells CASSPPGGRYYEQYF. As DNA, the CDR3 is TGTGCCAGCAGCCCCCCGGGGGGGCGGTACTACGAGCAGTACTTC.

This clone appeared once. The DNA for the CDR3 is TGCGCCAGCACGTCCTTTATGGGGGCGAACACTGAAGCTTTCTTT. As protein: CASTSFMGANTEAFF. The chain uses TRBV5-1 and TRBJ1-1; D might be TRBD1 (6 bases). This CDR3 contains 15 residues. The germline gives CDR1 SGHRS, CDR2 YFSETQ. The ends were cut back, 6 bases at V and 1 base at J, with 16 bases in the middle.

The J gene is TRBJ2-3, the V gene TRBV6-6; D remains ambiguous. This CDR3 region has 14 residues. Trimming took off 3 bases at V and 0 bases at J, with 7 bases between the two ends. CDR1 is MNHNY and CDR2 is SVGAGI in the germline V gene (reference sequence). CDR3 in amino acids: CASSYTASTDTQYF. In nucleotides, the CDR3 is TGTGCCAGCAGTTATACAGCAAGCACAGATACGCAGTATTTT.

CDR3 DNA: TGTGCCAGTAGTATCTGGGGGACAGTAAGCAATCAGCCCCAGCATTTT. Its translation is CASSIWGTVSNQPQHF. This chain joins TRBV19 and TRBJ1-5, with TRBD1 identical over 7 bases. The length of the CDR3 is 16 residues. V lost 3 bases to trimming and J lost 1 base; unmatched junction nucleotides: 6. The germline V gene encodes CDR1 LNHDA and CDR2 SQIVND (reference sequence).

About this clone itself: A junction boundary mismatches the germline segment, possibly from a read error. The chain uses TRBV27 and TRBJ2-2; 8 nucleotides align to TRBD2. Per the germline V gene, CDR1 is MNHEY and CDR2 is SMNVEV (reference sequence). There are 16 residues in the CDR3. The CDR3 protein is CASSLITGGHTRELFF. Written as DNA, the CDR3 is TGTGCCAGCAGTTTGATAACGGGAGGGCACACCAGGGAGCTGTTTTTT.

The J gene is TRBJ2-7, the V gene TRBV6-1; 8 bases line up with TRBD2. Germline V CDR1 and CDR2: MNHNS, SASEGT. The CDR3 length is 13 residues. Unmatched junction bases numbered 5, after V lost 7 bases and J lost 3 bases. The DNA of the CDR3 is TGTGCCAGCAATCCGGGACTAGTCTACGAGCAGTACTTC. It translates to CASNPGLVYEQYF.

This clone was observed a few times. The chain couples TRBV5-4 to TRBJ1-4, with a possible D match to TRBD1 (5 bases). The V gene's germline CDR1 is SGHNT and CDR2 YYREEE (reference sequence). The CDR3 spans 15 residues. Deletions cut 3 bases from V and 6 bases from J, with 15 bases between. The CDR3 DNA reads TGTGCCAGCAGCTCGCGGGACGGTGGATATGAAAAACTGTTTTTT. Residues: CASSSRDGGYEKLFF.